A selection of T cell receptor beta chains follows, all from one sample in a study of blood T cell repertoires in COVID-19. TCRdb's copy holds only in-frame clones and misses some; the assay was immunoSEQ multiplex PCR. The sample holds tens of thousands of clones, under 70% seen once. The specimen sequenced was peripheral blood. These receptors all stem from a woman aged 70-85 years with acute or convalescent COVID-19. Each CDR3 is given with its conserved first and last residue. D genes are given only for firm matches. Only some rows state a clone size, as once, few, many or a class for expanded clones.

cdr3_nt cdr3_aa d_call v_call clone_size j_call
TGTGCCAGCAGCTCTAGCGGAAACCAAGAGACCCAGTACTTC CASSSSGNQETQYF TRBD2 TRBV7-2 NA TRBJ2-5
TGTGCCAGCAGGAAAGGGTCACAGGGGGCCGGTGAAAAACTGTTTTTT CASRKGSQGAGEKLFF TRBD1 TRBV6-6 few TRBJ1-4
TGCGCCAGCAGCCAAGCCCTAGCGATAAACAATGAGCAGTTCTTC CASSQALAINNEQFF NA TRBV4-3 NA TRBJ2-1
TGTGCCATCCCTAAAGGAGGGAACGAGCAGTACTTC CAIPKGGNEQYF NA TRBV6-5 once TRBJ2-7
TGTGCCAGCAGCCCCCGTCAGGGGGGCGACTACAATGAGCAGTTCTTC CASSPRQGGDYNEQFF NA TRBV7-3 NA TRBJ2-1
TGTGCCAGCAGTAACGGACTAGCCGGGTACGAGCAGTACTTC CASSNGLAGYEQYF TRBD2 TRBV6-5 NA TRBJ2-7
TGTGCCAGCAGCTTAAAACGGGAGGTAGTTGTAGATACGCAGTATTTT CASSLKREVVVDTQYF TRBD2 TRBV11-1 NA TRBJ2-3
TGCAGCGTTGCCCGGGGGACCACACTGGAGACCCAGTACTTC CSVARGTTLETQYF NA TRBV29-1 medium-sized TRBJ2-5
TGCGCCAGCAGCTTCGGGACTAGCGGGGGGTCTAAACCAGATACGCAGTATTTT CASSFGTSGGSKPDTQYF TRBD2 TRBV5-1 NA TRBJ2-3
TGCGCCAGCAGCCAATGGGCGGGAGTTAATTCACCCCTCCACTTT CASSQWAGVNSPLHF NA TRBV4-1 NA TRBJ1-6
TGCGCCAGCAGCTTGGAGACAGCCGGACCTGGAAACACCATATATTTT CASSLETAGPGNTIYF NA TRBV5-1 NA TRBJ1-3
TGTGCCAGCACCATCATGAACACTGAAGCTTTCTTT CASTIMNTEAFF NA TRBV6-6 NA TRBJ1-1
TGTGCCAGCTCACTGGGACACGTCGGTCGTTACCTCCACTTT CASSLGHVGRYLHF NA TRBV18 NA TRBJ1-6
TGTGCCAGCAGTATTGGCCTACGGCGGGATACGCAGTATTTT CASSIGLRRDTQYF NA TRBV5-4 NA TRBJ2-3
TGTGCCAGCAGCCAAGAGACAGGGGGGAATAATTCACCCCTCCACTTT CASSQETGGNNSPLHF TRBD1 TRBV14 once TRBJ1-6
TGTGCCAGCGGGGGCGGGAGGGCCTACGAGCAGTACTTC CASGGGRAYEQYF TRBD2 TRBV7-9 few TRBJ2-7
TGTGCCAGCAGCGTAGGACCCACTAGCGGGGGCACAGATACGCAGTATTTT CASSVGPTSGGTDTQYF TRBD2 TRBV9 NA TRBJ2-3
TGTGCCAGCAGCTTAGGAGCGTCTAGCGGGAGGGAGAATGAGCAGTTCTTC CASSLGASSGRENEQFF TRBD2 TRBV11-3 NA TRBJ2-1
TGTGCCAGCAGCTCGTCCCTAGGGGACACCGGGGAGCTGTTTTTT CASSSSLGDTGELFF NA TRBV7-3 few TRBJ2-2
TGTGCCAGCAGCCGGTCTAGCGGCCGAAACACCGGGGAGCTGTTTTTT CASSRSSGRNTGELFF TRBD2 TRBV9 NA TRBJ2-2
TGTGCCAGCAGCCAAGACTTGCGCGGGGTCTTTTTGGAGCAGTACTTC CASSQDLRGVFLEQYF NA TRBV4-2 NA TRBJ2-7
TGTGCCAGTAGTACGACAGGGTCGGGAAATTCACCCCTCCACTTT CASSTTGSGNSPLHF TRBD1 TRBV19 few TRBJ1-6
TGTGCCAGCAGCTTTATTGCAGATACGCAGTATTTT CASSFIADTQYF NA TRBV11-1 NA TRBJ2-3
TGCGCCAGCAGCTTGGGGGGACAATTGAACACTGAAGCTTTCTTT CASSLGGQLNTEAFF NA TRBV5-1 NA TRBJ1-1
TGTGCCATCGGGGCAGGGGGCGCGACCGGGGAGCTGTTTTTT CAIGAGGATGELFF TRBD1 TRBV10-3 NA TRBJ2-2
TGTGCCAGCAGCAAGACTAGCGGGAGGCGGGGAGCTGTTTTT CASSKTSGRRGAVF TRBD2 TRBV7-2 NA TRBJ2-2
TGTGCCAGCAGCAGCACTAGCGGGGGGGCACCCGGGGAGCTGTTTTTT CASSSTSGGAPGELFF TRBD2 TRBV11-2 NA TRBJ2-2
TGTGCCACCAGCAGAGGATACAAAGGGGGGTATTTT CATSRGYKGGYF NA TRBV15 NA TRBJ2-3
TGTGCCAGCAGCCTCCACGGACAGGGAGGATCAAACGAGCAGTACTTC CASSLHGQGGSNEQYF TRBD1 TRBV28 NA TRBJ2-7
TGTGCCAGCAGTTTCCCTCTACTAGCGGGCGGCGTAGAGACCCAGTACTTC CASSFPLLAGGVETQYF TRBD2 TRBV28 NA TRBJ2-5
TGTGCCAGCAGCCCCATTTTGGACATCAGCTACGAGCAGTACTTC CASSPILDISYEQYF NA TRBV14 NA TRBJ2-7
TGTGCCAGCAGCTTAGCGCGGGGGGTAGGAGATACGCAGTATTTT CASSLARGVGDTQYF TRBD2 TRBV7-2 NA TRBJ2-3
TGTGCCAGCAGCTTACGACAGGGGGGGAGTGAAAAACTGTTTTTT CASSLRQGGSEKLFF TRBD1 TRBV7-2 NA TRBJ1-4
TGTGCCAGTACCGTCGGACTTCGCGGAAACACCATATATTTT CASTVGLRGNTIYF NA TRBV19 NA TRBJ1-3
TGTGCCAGCAGCTTAGGTCTTCGGACAGGGGATACCTACGAGCAGTACTTC CASSLGLRTGDTYEQYF TRBD1 TRBV7-9 few TRBJ2-7
TGTGCCACCAGTGATCGACGAACAGGGTACAGCACAGATACGCAGTATTTT CATSDRRTGYSTDTQYF NA TRBV24-1 NA TRBJ2-3
TGTGCCAGCAGTCATGGGGCCAACGTCCTGACTTTC CASSHGANVLTF NA TRBV12-3/TRBV12-4 NA TRBJ2-6
TGCAGCGTGGCGGGACAGGGCACTGAAGCTTTCTTT CSVAGQGTEAFF TRBD1 TRBV29-1 NA TRBJ1-1
TGTGCCAGCAGCCAGATCGGGACATCGCGCGGAAACACCATATATTTT CASSQIGTSRGNTIYF NA TRBV6-2/TRBV6-3 NA TRBJ1-3
TGTGCCACCAGCGGAAGCGGGAGGGAGGGCACAGATACGCAGTATTTT CATSGSGREGTDTQYF TRBD2 TRBV24-1 few TRBJ2-3
TGTGCCAGCAGCTTACAAGTCTCTTTACAGGGGTCACCCCTCCACTTT CASSLQVSLQGSPLHF TRBD1 TRBV7-2 NA TRBJ1-6
TGTGCCAGCAAACGAGCGGGAGGGTTTCACAATGAGCAGTTCTTC CASKRAGGFHNEQFF TRBD2 TRBV28 NA TRBJ2-1
TGTGCCAGCAGCTTACAGGGTATTGCCAAAAACATTCAGTACTTC CASSLQGIAKNIQYF NA TRBV7-2 NA TRBJ2-4
TGTGCCAGCAGGACCCAGGCCACAGATACGCAGTATTTT CASRTQATDTQYF NA TRBV2 NA TRBJ2-3
TGTGCCAGCAGTGAAGAGGCGGGTTCCAATCAGCCCCAGCATTTT CASSEEAGSNQPQHF NA TRBV2 NA TRBJ1-5
TGTGCCAGCAGCGGCGGGACTAGCGGTTACAATGAGCAGTTCTTC CASSGGTSGYNEQFF TRBD2 TRBV5-4 NA TRBJ2-1
TGTGCCAGCAGTTCCGGACTCTTCTACGAGCAGTACTTC CASSSGLFYEQYF NA TRBV6-5 many TRBJ2-7
TGCGCCAGCAGCCAAGCGGGGACAGGGTTGGACTATGGCTACACCTTC CASSQAGTGLDYGYTF TRBD1 TRBV4-1 few TRBJ1-2
TGCGCCAGCAGCTTAACTCCCGACAGGGAAGGCAATCAGCCCCAGCATTTT CASSLTPDREGNQPQHF TRBD1 TRBV5-1 few TRBJ1-5
TGTGCCAGCAGCCCCGGGACAGGGGTTGCCACCGGGGAGCTGTTTTTT CASSPGTGVATGELFF TRBD1 TRBV7-6 NA TRBJ2-2
TGTGCCAGCAGTGAAACCCCGACTCGGAAGACCCAGTACTTC CASSETPTRKTQYF NA TRBV6-1 NA TRBJ2-5
TGTGCCAGTAGTCTGGACGGACAGGGGGCTATCGGGGACACTGAAGCTTTCTTT CASSLDGQGAIGDTEAFF TRBD1 TRBV19 few TRBJ1-1
TGTGCCAGTAGTCCGGTCTACGGGGTTGGGGACGAGCAGTACTTC CASSPVYGVGDEQYF NA TRBV19 many TRBJ2-7
TGTGCCAGCAGTGGTATCCCACCAGGTACGGATGAGCAGTTCTTC CASSGIPPGTDEQFF NA TRBV25-1 NA TRBJ2-1
TGTGCCAGCAGCTTAGGCGGGAGGTCCTACAATGAGCAGTTCTTC CASSLGGRSYNEQFF TRBD2 TRBV7-2 NA TRBJ2-1
TGTGCCAGCAGTCACGGGAGTAGCAATGAGCAGTTCTTC CASSHGSSNEQFF NA TRBV6-4 few TRBJ2-1
TGCGCCAGCAGCTTGACAGGGGAGACTAACTATGGCTACACCTTC CASSLTGETNYGYTF TRBD1 TRBV5-1 NA TRBJ1-2